This entry describes one T cell receptor (beta chain). This sample was included in a study of cytomegalovirus exposure and HLA in healthy donors. The PCR contained 60 Vbeta and 13 Jbeta primers. Using immunoSEQ multiplex PCR, the repertoire was profiled, and TCRdb retains in-frame clones only, with some absent. In the table there are around 120,000 clones, less than 75% of which are singletons. Input material: PBMCs. The sequence was collected from a woman between 35 and 50 years old in good health and CMV-seronegative.

The CDR3 is CASTHGGRGKSYEQYF. CDR3 nucleotides: TGTGCCAGCACCCATGGGGGCAGGGGTAAATCCTACGAGCAGTACTTC. This chain joins TRBV28 and TRBJ2-7; D is perhaps TRBD1 (6 bases). The CDR3 consists of 16 residues. Germline CDR1 MDHEN, CDR2 SYDVKM. Trimming stripped 7 bases from V and 1 base from J, with 20 bases between.